Only one count was recorded for the clone carrying this TCR beta chain. Under the authors' procedure: Using reference gene primer amplification, nucleated cell counts were estimated. Only in-frame clones appear in the TCRdb table, and some are missing; sequencing was by immunoSEQ multiplex PCR. From that table come the V and J calls and clone size; the DNA was used to work out D and trimming. Altogether under 150,000 clones are present, about four fifths being singletons, with the ten largest covering over 15%. This record belongs to a study of blood T cell repertoires in COVID-19. The overall study: T cells, B-cell-depleted T cells, or PBMCs provided the cDNA or gDNA that served as material.

This receptor was identified in a man older than 75 with acute or convalescent COVID-19. Sequenced: peripheral blood.

The CDR3 DNA reads TGTGCCAGCTCAATTCAGGGGGTAAGGAACACTGAAGCTTTCTTT. Translating gives CASSIQGVRNTEAFF. The chain links TRBV18 to TRBJ1-1; 7 bases are a match to TRBD1. Trimming at V came to 5 bases and at J to 1 base, leaving 7 bases not matched to a gene. There are 15 residues in the CDR3. Per the germline V gene, CDR1 is KGHSH and CDR2 is LQKENI.